This TCR beta chain was recorded in a study of CD8+CD57+ T cells in acquired aplastic anemia. Study-wide points: Some 31 sequences, all CD8+ CDR3, were shared between patients and controls.

Investigators profiled TCR beta VDJ and CDR3 from genomic DNA template. TCRdb re-analysed the reads in MiXCR, keeping a single row per CDR3 protein. Counted here are 300,000 or so distinct CDR3 sequences, approximately 60% occurring once; the ten biggest clones make up roughly 1.2%. Previously, flow cytometry had revealed CD8+CD57+ cell expansion in the patients chosen for sequencing. This clonotype was seen repeatedly, ten times or more. Its cognate antigen is unknown. Germline values: CDR1 LNHDA, CDR2 SQIVND (reference sequence). Deletions cut 8 bases from V and 4 bases from J, with 18 bases between. CDR3 length equals 15 residues.

The specimen sequenced was sorted CD4+, CD8+, or CD8+CD57+ T cells (not recorded which) from PBMCs. The clonotype was recovered from a human donor with aplastic anemia. The rearrangement links TRBV19 to TRBJ1-3; a possible D gene is TRBD1 (5 bases). The CDR3 reads CASLSGLPQGNTIYF. The CDR3 nucleotides are TGTGCCAGTCTTTCGGGACTCCCTCAAGGAAACACCATATATTTT.